The sequence of this T cell receptor beta chain was determined in a study of regulatory T cells in long-lasting Graves disease. Whole-study findings and limits: Lower TCR diversity was seen in persistent Graves' patients than in newly diagnosed ones. There was favoring of TRBV28, TRBJ1-2 and TRBJ2-5 in persistent disease.

Assembly of TCR beta libraries relied on iRepertoire HTBI primers together with Arm-PCR of CDR3 regions. Each CDR3 protein is one row after TCRdb ran MiXCR on the multiplex PCR reads. The sample gives roughly 500,000 distinct CDR3 sequences, around 21% of which show up once; 6.5% to 10% is in the top ten. As for time point: persistent/refractory GD, antithyroid drugs over 5 years with positive TRAb. Extracted PBMC RNA gave rise to the TCR library. This clonotype has only a few counts. The antigen remains undetermined. Germline V gene lookup returns CDR1 MDHEN and CDR2 SYDVKM. V dropped 0 bases and J dropped 3; count of bases not matched to a gene: 6. CDR3 size: 16 residues.

The genes are TRBV28 and TRBJ2-3; 7 bases are shared with TRBD1. This material consisted of peripheral blood mononuclear cells (PBMCs), taken when the disease was refractory, from a patient treated with antithyroid drugs. The clonotype originates from a female donor with Graves disease. CDR3 in DNA: TGTGCCAGCAGTTTATGGAGACAGGGAGCAACAGATACGCAGTATTTT. It codes for CASSLWRQGATDTQYF. Combining the CDR3 with reference TRBV28 and TRBJ2-3 gives the whole variable domain DVKVTQSSRYLVKRTGEKVFLECVQDMDHENMFWYRQDPGLGLRLIYFSYDVKMKEKGDIPEGYSVSREKKERFSLILESASTNQTSMYLCASSLWRQGATDTQYFGPGTRLTVL.